This entry is about one T cell receptor beta chain. Its target is not known. The source of the sample is a study of monozygotic twins with inflammatory bowel disease. Making each TCR library took roughly 3,200 ng of total RNA. TCRdb reworked the 5' RACE reads into one entry per CDR3 protein, no DNA. The specimen's table records approximately 390,000 distinct CDR3 sequences. Study-level points and caveats: The data gave no support to a single strong IBD-associated signal or clonotype. No difference in repertoire similarity was seen between concordant and discordant twins, possibly because power was limited. IBD patients share fewer clonotypes with other people than healthy twins do, especially with disease activity.

The CDR3 is 14 residues long. The germline CDR1 and CDR2 sequences are WSHSY and SAAADI. The chain combines TRBV10-2 with TRBJ2-2; TCRdb designates TRBD1, a call that cannot be tested without DNA. What was sequenced was blood. This clonotype was sampled from a human donor with ulcerative colitis or Crohn's disease, or a healthy co-twin of an affected twin (not recorded which). Here the CDR3 reads CASIPTANTGELFF.